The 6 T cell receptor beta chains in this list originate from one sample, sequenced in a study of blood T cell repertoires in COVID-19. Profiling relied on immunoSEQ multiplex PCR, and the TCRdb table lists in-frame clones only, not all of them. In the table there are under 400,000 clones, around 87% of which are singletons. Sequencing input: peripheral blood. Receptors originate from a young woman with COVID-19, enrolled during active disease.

CDR3 sequence reads: CASSFWQGMTDTQYF. DNA for the CDR3: TGTGCCAGCAGTTTTTGGCAGGGGATGACAGATACGCAGTATTTT. This chain joins TRBV27 and TRBJ2-3; a weak D match, TRBD1 (6 bases). Germline V gives CDR1 MNHEY, CDR2 SMNVEV (reference sequence). The CDR3 is made up of 15 amino acids. The germline V and J ends were trimmed by 3 bases and 3 bases, with 13 bases remaining between them.

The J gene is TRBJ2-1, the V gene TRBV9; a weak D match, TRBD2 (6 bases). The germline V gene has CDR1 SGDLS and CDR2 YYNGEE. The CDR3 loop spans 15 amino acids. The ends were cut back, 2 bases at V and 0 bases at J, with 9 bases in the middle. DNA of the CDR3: TGTGCCAGCAGCGTGACTAGTCTCTCCTACAATGAGCAGTTCTTC. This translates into CASSVTSLSYNEQFF.

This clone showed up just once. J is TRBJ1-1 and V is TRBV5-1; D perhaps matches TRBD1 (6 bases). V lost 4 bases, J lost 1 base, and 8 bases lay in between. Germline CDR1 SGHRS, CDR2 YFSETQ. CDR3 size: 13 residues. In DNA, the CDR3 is TGCGCCAGCAGCATGGGACAGAACACTGAAGCTTTCTTT. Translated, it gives CASSMGQNTEAFF.

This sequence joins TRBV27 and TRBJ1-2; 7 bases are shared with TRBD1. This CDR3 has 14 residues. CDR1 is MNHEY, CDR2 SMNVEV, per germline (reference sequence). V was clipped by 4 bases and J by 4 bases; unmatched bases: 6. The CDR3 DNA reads TGTGCCAGCAGTTATGACAGGGAGACCTATGGCTACACCTTC. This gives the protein CASSYDRETYGYTF.

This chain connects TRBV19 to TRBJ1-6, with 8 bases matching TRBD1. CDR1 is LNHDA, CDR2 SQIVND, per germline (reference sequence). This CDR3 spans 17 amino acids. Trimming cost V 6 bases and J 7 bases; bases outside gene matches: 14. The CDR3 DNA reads TGTGCCAGTAGAAGGGACCGGGACAGGTACAACAATTCACCCCTCCACTTT. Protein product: CASRRDRDRYNNSPLHF.

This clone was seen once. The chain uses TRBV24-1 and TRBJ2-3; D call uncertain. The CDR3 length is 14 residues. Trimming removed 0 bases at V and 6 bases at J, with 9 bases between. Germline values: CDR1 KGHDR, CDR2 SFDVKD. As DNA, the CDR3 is TGTGCCACCAGTGATTTGCAGGTCACGGATACGCAGTATTTT. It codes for CATSDLQVTDTQYF.